The entry below gives a single TCR beta chain sequence along with its context. Its recognized antigen is unknown. The input lacks base qualities; no much larger clone sits a single base away. These data are taken from a study of T cell responses to AZD1222 COVID-19 vaccine (dated by TCRdb to about 2021). General notes on the study: TCR sequencing covered 233 trial participants: 200 to 210 given two doses of AZD1222 and 26 given two doses of MenACWY control vaccine. Trial participants were enrolled by age into subgroups of 18-55, 56-69 and 70-plus years, and 148, 28 and 57 TCR-sequenced participants, respectively, were included in these subgroups.

The CDR3 regions of human TCRbeta chains were subjected to immunosequencing. Processing in the source paper ran as follows. Repertoire TCRs were checked for matches against a reference library of SARS-CoV-2-specific TCRs that had been generated using the MIRA antigen-specificity platform. Breadth was defined as the fraction of unique TCRs that were SARS-CoV-2-associated. Depth was defined as the fraction of total T cells that were SARS-CoV-2-associated. Each spike-specific TCR was assigned to its reactive spike region and to a CD4 or CD8 class using the MIRA data. Log10-transformed breadth and depth values were compared by one-way ANOVA with Sidak's multiple comparisons tests. TCRdb carries this immuneACCESS record with in-frame sequences only. Its versions omit some clonotypes, under half of them owing to an unresolved V gene in the studies checked, with the rest unexplained. V and J calls and clone size come straight from that table; D and trimming were deduced from the DNA. This sample holds approximately 81,000 clones; about nine tenths were observed only once. The ten largest make up roughly 4.8% of the sample.

Overall results and qualifications from the work: Nearly half of unique spike-specific TCRs reportedly recognized epitopes outside regions mutated in the B.1.351 and B.1.1.7 variants. In the small 56-69-year group, the increase in depth fell short of significance, most likely because of low power. Because no day 14 peak-response samples were available, the repertoires could be characterized only after the peak T cell response. Most participants were white British and females outnumbered males, and the authors suggested that clonal diversity may have been underestimated. The whole spike protein was spanned by vaccine-associated CD4 TCRs, and dominant responses were seen in regions 160-218 and 743-854. After two AZD1222 doses, both the breadth and the depth of spike-specific TCRs were significantly higher than at day 0 and than in MenACWY recipients. Conclusions about previously exposed vaccinees are limited, since just five or six AZD1222 recipients were seropositive for SARS-CoV-2 at baseline.

Taken from cysteine to phenylalanine, the CDR3 has 13 residues. The DNA shown is the 39-base CDR3, in frame from base 1. At the junction V is shortened by 3 bases and J by 4 bases, with 9 bases in between. The meaning of the sample's time point label: baseline before first vaccination. What this sample's treatment or condition label stands for: meningococcal conjugate vaccine given as trial control. Vaccinee samples were obtained from the UK trials COV001 and COV002, which included a single-blind randomized controlled phase 2/3 trial of AZD1222 (ChAdOx1 nCoV-19) in healthy adults. For TCRbeta chain sequencing, PBMC samples from trial participants were taken at day 0 and at day 28 after the second dose.

The TCR originated in an adult in good health. The chain couples TRBV12-3 or TRBV12-4 to TRBJ1-2; the D segment could be TRBD1, given 6 matching bases. The starting material was peripheral blood, obtained on day 0 of MenACWY control vaccination. CDR3 reads: CASSFQGTYGYTF. The DNA sequence follows: TGTGCCAGCAGTTTTCAGGGGACCTATGGCTACACCTTC.